Listed below are T cell receptor beta chains from one sample, sequenced in a study of Tregs in tolerant kidney transplant recipients. Here immunoSEQ multiplex PCR was the method, and the copy in TCRdb shows in-frame clones only, minus some. This table has approximately 93,000 clones, 80% to 95% appearing once. The sample was CD4+ T cells from blood, taken before the transplant. The receptors stem from a human donor who received a combined kidney and bone marrow transplant. Each CDR3 is given with its conserved first and last residue. Each record gives: CDR3 protein, V gene, J gene.

cdr3_aa: CASSLGLVNTEAFF
v_call: TRBV5-6
j_call: TRBJ1-1

cdr3_aa: CASSPQPGNGYTF
v_call: TRBV19
j_call: TRBJ1-2

cdr3_aa: CASSLVQGAPYGYTF
v_call: TRBV7-2
j_call: TRBJ1-2

cdr3_aa: CASSHPTGGAGARHEQYF
v_call: TRBV21-1
j_call: TRBJ2-7

cdr3_aa: CASSSGTGAGEQFF
v_call: TRBV6-6
j_call: TRBJ2-1

cdr3_aa: CASSPTSRQETQYF
v_call: TRBV11-2
j_call: TRBJ2-5

cdr3_aa: CASRYLDRGPFEQYF
v_call: TRBV6-6
j_call: TRBJ2-7

cdr3_aa: CASSPTRGGRNTQYF
v_call: TRBV7-2
j_call: TRBJ2-3

cdr3_aa: CASSHTYTEAFF
v_call: TRBV18
j_call: TRBJ1-1

cdr3_aa: CASSPQGGVSNTEAFF
v_call: TRBV5-4
j_call: TRBJ1-1

cdr3_aa: CASSPNRNQPQHF
v_call: TRBV11-2
j_call: TRBJ1-5

cdr3_aa: CASSLLGSSYNEQFF
v_call: TRBV7-9
j_call: TRBJ2-1

cdr3_aa: CASSLQDNEQFF
v_call: TRBV11-3
j_call: TRBJ2-1

cdr3_aa: CAWSVKLINTGELFF
v_call: TRBV30
j_call: TRBJ2-2